This T cell receptor (beta chain) was observed in a study of resident and recirculating memory T cells in vitiligo. Across the study: Whole samples, not sorted cells, were homogenized and used for genomic DNA extraction.

Patients who had received treatment within the previous three months were excluded. The data were produced by immunoSEQ multiplex PCR, yet TCRdb's version contains in-frame clones alone and is incomplete. This table holds more than 70,000 clones, about 90% found once. Notes on the study in general: No unique dominant TCR clone was found in vitiligo lesions.

Worth noting for this clone: Its antigen is unknown.

Germline CDR1 reads MGHRA; CDR2 reads YSYEKL. The CDR3 contains 18 residues. The V end was cut by 0 bases, the J end by 3 bases, with 20 bases between. The clonotype comes from a male donor with vitiligo. Sequenced material: blood. The V and J genes are TRBV4-1 and TRBJ2-5, with a tentative D call TRBD2 (6 bases). This CDR3 is CASSQDVRFGGGEETQYF. DNA for the CDR3: TGCGCCAGCAGCCAAGACGTAAGATTTGGGGGAGGAGAAGAGACCCAGTACTTC.